This record concerns one T cell receptor beta chain sequence. Its antigen is unknown. No base quality information exists; no much larger clone differs at one position. The sample originates from a study of blood T cell repertoires in COVID-19 (dated by TCRdb to the early 2020s). For the study in its entirety: Samples covering the acute and convalescent phases of COVID-19 were provided by collaborators in the United States, Italy and Spain. Deeply sampled blood TCRbeta repertoires from subjects exposed to, actively infected with, or recovered from COVID-19 were included in the dataset. Where HLA class I and class II types were available, the types were taken from metadata supplied by the sample provider, not from assay-based typing. The samples were drawn from two sources: the first 160 participants of the ongoing ImmuneRACE study, and 1,200 or so subjects contributed by 6 global collaborators. A freely available public database, intended as a resource for researchers studying the immune response to SARS-CoV-2, is where the repertoires were released. Sample metadata almost always included a de-identified subject ID, COVID-19 status, age in years and sex. The material from the prospective study consisted of cDNA or gDNA derived from T cells, B-cell-depleted T cells, or PBMCs.

TCRbeta CDR3 regions were amplified from genomic DNA by means of the immunoSEQ Assay, a bias-controlled multiplex PCR. In the source study's methods: The number of nucleated cells in each sample was estimated from the amplification of reference gene primers within the assay. To quantify the absolute abundance of each unique TCRbeta CDR3 rearrangement, sequence reads were collapsed and filtered. For each sample, productive Simpson clonality was calculated as the square root of Simpson's diversity index over productive rearrangements. This is the immuneACCESS table as TCRdb keeps it, with only in-frame sequences that have V and J called. A part of the clones is gone; compared with another copy, unresolved V genes explain less than half, and the rest is unexplained. V and J calls and clone size are those listed in that table; D and trimming were worked out from the DNA. The sample data list around 270,000 clones, and approximately 90% of these were observed just once. The ten top clones hold approximately 4.2% of the sample.

Overall results and qualifications from the work: The amount of clinical and demographic metadata varied by source and participant and was provided uncurated.

Collaborating institutions collected whole blood in K2EDTA tubes following their own protocols. For TCRbeta analysis, collaborator samples were shipped as frozen whole blood, as isolated PBMCs, or as DNA extracted from either sample type. The junction shows trimming of 3 bases on V and 5 bases on J, and the gene matches do not reach 22 bases of it. Spanning cysteine to phenylalanine, the CDR3 consists of 20 amino acids. Left in the record is the CDR3 DNA by itself, 60 bases read in frame from the first base. Reading the germline V gene (reference sequence) gives CDR1 GTSNPN and CDR2 SVGIG. The chain employs TRBV30 and TRBJ1-2; 12 bases in the middle match TRBD1. The sample consisted of peripheral blood. The sequence derives from a man in his forties or fifties with acute or convalescent COVID-19. The nucleotides read TGTGCCTGGAGCGTAACGACAACCGGGACAGGGGGCCTTCTTCTTTATGGCTACACCTTC. Translated, it gives CAWSVTTTGTGGLLLYGYTF.